These 17 T cell receptor beta chains were sequenced from one sample in a study of beta chain features in type 1 diabetes. The sequenced template was cDNA made from the entire isolated RNA. TCRdb's copy holds only in-frame clones and misses some; the assay was immunoSEQ multiplex PCR. There are around 430,000 clones in the sample; approximately 28% occur only once, and about 0.065% lies in the top ten. The sequenced sample consisted of naive CD4+ T cells from blood. These receptors were collected from a man aged 18 to 29 in good health.

A few counts support this clone. The chain carries TRBV7-9 and TRBJ2-7, with TRBD2 matching over 8 bases. Germline V gives CDR1 SEHNR, CDR2 FQNEAQ (reference sequence). This CDR3 has 15 residues. With 6 bases clipped from V and 2 bases from J, the junction kept 9 bases outside the gene matches. This chain's CDR3 is CASSFSGTRTYEQYF. CDR3 coding DNA: TGTGCCAGCAGTTTCTCCGGGACTAGAACCTACGAGCAGTACTTC.

DNA for the CDR3: TGCGCCAGCAGCTCCGGACTAGCGGGAGATGGTTACGAGCAGTACTTC. It encodes CASSSGLAGDGYEQYF. The chain combines TRBV4-3 with TRBJ2-7; 13 nucleotides match TRBD2. CDR1 is LGHNA and CDR2 is YSLEER in the germline V gene. This CDR3 has 16 residues. The V gene end was trimmed by 5 bases and the J gene end by 4 bases; junction bases not matched to a gene: 8.

The J gene is TRBJ2-7, the V gene TRBV29-1; TRBD2 agrees at 9 bases. After removal of 3 bases from V and 4 bases from J, the junction contained 7 bases not matched to a gene. The CDR3 has 14 amino acids. Germline-derived CDR1 and CDR2 are SQVTM and ANQGSEA. The DNA for the CDR3 is TGCAGCGTTGAGAGGGTTAGCGGGAGTTACGAGCAGTACTTC. It encodes CSVERVSGSYEQYF.

This chain joins TRBV7-2 and TRBJ2-5; 9 nucleotides line up with TRBD1. The junction had 7 bases not matched to a gene; V was cut back by 6 bases and J by 5 bases. From germline, CDR1 is SGHTA and CDR2 FQGNSA. This CDR3 is 14 amino acids long. As DNA, the CDR3 is TGTGCCAGCAGTCAAACAGGGGGCAGGGAGACCCAGTACTTC. Translating it yields CASSQTGGRETQYF. Using reference TRBV7-2 and TRBJ2-5 for the parts outside the CDR3, the full variable domain is GAGVSQSPSNKVTEKGKDVELRCDPISGHTALYWYRQSLGQGLEFLIYFQGNSAPDKSGLPSDRFSAERTGGSVSTLTIQRTQQEDSAVYLCASSQTGGRETQYFGPGTRLLVL.

V usage is TRBV7-2 and J usage is TRBJ1-1; no definite D call. Germline V gives CDR1 SGHTA, CDR2 FQGNSA. Trimming pared 5 bases from V and 0 bases from J, leaving 13 bases between. The CDR3 spans 15 residues. In DNA, the CDR3 is TGTGCCAGCAGCCCCAGGACCTTCATGAACACTGAAGCTTTCTTT. This gives the protein CASSPRTFMNTEAFF.

The CDR3 DNA reads TGTGCCAGCAGTTCCGAGCCTGCTCAGCCCCAGCATTTT. It translates to CASSSEPAQPQHF. V gene TRBV27 combines with J gene TRBJ1-5; D is unresolved. V dropped 4 bases and J dropped 6 bases, with 10 bases sitting between them. The CDR3 is made up of 13 amino acids. Germline CDR1 MNHEY, CDR2 SMNVEV (reference sequence).

In this sample, this clone turned up a few times. The V gene is TRBV29-1, the J gene TRBJ2-3; TRBD2 matches 10 bases. The germline gives CDR1 SQVTM, CDR2 ANQGSEA. The CDR3 totals 13 residues. With 8 bases clipped from V and 9 bases from J, the junction kept 11 bases outside the gene matches. CDR3 bases: TGCAGCCAATCCGCGGGACTAGCGTCAACGCAGTATTTT. It translates to CSQSAGLASTQYF.

This chain connects TRBV7-2 to TRBJ2-3, with D perhaps assigned TRBD1 or TRBD2 (5 bases each). The V gene's germline CDR1 is SGHTA and CDR2 FQGNSA. This CDR3 contains 16 residues. The V and J ends lost 0 bases and 4 bases respectively, with 14 bases between them. The CDR3 nucleotides read TGTGCCAGCAGCTTAGCGCGAGGGGTGAGCCCAGATACGCAGTATTTT. Amino acids: CASSLARGVSPDTQYF.

The rearrangement links TRBV29-1 to TRBJ1-1; D possibly corresponds to TRBD1 (6 bases). Per the germline V gene, CDR1 is SQVTM and CDR2 is ANQGSEA. The germline V and J ends were trimmed by 6 bases and 0 bases, with 14 bases remaining between them. The CDR3 consists of 14 residues. CDR3 nucleotides: TGCAGCGTAGCCCTCAGGGGAGTGAACACTGAAGCTTTCTTT. Amino acids: CSVALRGVNTEAFF.

This chain uses TRBV4-2 with TRBJ2-3, with TRBD1 identical over 7 bases. V shed 4 bases, J shed 5 bases, and the junction held 3 bases outside the gene matches. The CDR3 runs to 13 residues. Germline loops: CDR1 LGHNA, CDR2 YNFKEQ. The CDR3 here is CASSPTGVDTQYF. The CDR3 bases are TGTGCCAGCAGCCCCACAGGGGTAGATACGCAGTATTTT.

The V and J genes are TRBV7-6 and TRBJ2-7; TRBD2 aligns across 7 bases. This CDR3 region has 15 residues. V trimming: 5 bases; J trimming: 4 bases; junction bases outside the gene matches: 11. CDR1 is SGHVS and CDR2 is FNYEAQ in the germline V gene. The CDR3 DNA follows: TGTGCCAGCAGCCAACTAGCGAAACTTGGATACGAGCAGTACTTC. Its protein product is CASSQLAKLGYEQYF. The variable domain in full, completed from reference TRBV7-6 and TRBJ2-7, reads GAGVSQSPRYKVTKRGQDVALRCDPISGHVSLYWYRQALGQGPEFLTYFNYEAQQDKSGLPNDRFSAERPEGSISTLTIQRTEQRDSAMYRCASSQLAKLGYEQYFGPGTRLTVT.

This clone was detected only a few times. Different DNA sequences within this sample yield the same CDR3. The J gene is TRBJ2-3, the V gene TRBV7-9; D is uncertain. The CDR3 sequence is 13 residues long. Trimming cost V 2 bases and J 1 base, with 4 bases left between them. Germline V gene sequence: CDR1 SEHNR, CDR2 FQNEAQ (reference sequence). The CDR3 sequence: CASSLSGTDTQYF. The CDR3 DNA sequence: TGTGCCAGCAGCTTATCGGGCACAGATACGCAGTATTTT.

This clone was seen only a few times. The V call is TRBV4-3, the J call TRBJ2-7; TRBD2 aligns across 8 bases. Unmatched junction bases numbered 8, after V lost 0 bases and J lost 1 base. This CDR3 spans 17 amino acids. CDR1 is LGHNA and CDR2 is YSLEER in the germline V gene. The CDR3 DNA sequence: TGCGCCAGCAGCCAAGATGGGCGGGGGGCCCTTTCCTACGAGCAGTACTTC. This encodes CASSQDGRGALSYEQYF.

This clone showed up just a few times. This chain links TRBV7-3 with TRBJ2-1; possibly TRBD1 for D (6 bases). The CDR3 totals 15 residues. Germline CDR1 and CDR2: SGHTA and FQGTGA. The V and J ends lost 5 bases and 0 bases respectively, with 11 bases between them. The CDR3 protein is CASSPGHSSYNEQFF. The CDR3 DNA reads TGTGCCAGCAGCCCGGGACACAGCTCCTACAATGAGCAGTTCTTC.

The V call is TRBV30, the J call TRBJ2-7, with 9 bases that match TRBD2. Germline V gene lookup returns CDR1 GTSNPN and CDR2 SVGIG (reference sequence). J lost 6 bases, V lost 4 bases, and 4 bases had no gene match. There are 12 residues in the CDR3. The DNA of the CDR3 is TGTGCCTGGACCCTAGCGGGGCCCGAGCAGTACTTC. This sequence encodes CAWTLAGPEQYF.

This clone was seen more than once but under ten times. The chain has TRBV7-2 and TRBJ2-3, with TRBD2 matching 8 bases. The germline V gene encodes CDR1 SGHTA and CDR2 FQGNSA. J lost 1 base, V lost 7 bases, and 1 base had no gene match. This CDR3 comprises 13 residues. The CDR3: CASTLAGTDTQYF. The CDR3 bases are TGTGCCAGCACACTAGCGGGCACAGATACGCAGTATTTT. The full variable domain, in which reference TRBV7-2 and TRBJ2-3 provide the parts outside the CDR3, is GAGVSQSPSNKVTEKGKDVELRCDPISGHTALYWYRQSLGQGLEFLIYFQGNSAPDKSGLPSDRFSAERTGGSVSTLTIQRTQQEDSAVYLCASTLAGTDTQYFGPGTRLTVL.

This clone was seen only a few times. CDR3 in DNA: TGTGCCAGCAGCTCCGTCAATGCGAACACCGGGGAGCTGTTTTTT. It is translated as CASSSVNANTGELFF. The chain has TRBV11-2 and TRBJ2-2; D not certain. The V and J ends lost 4 bases and 0 bases respectively, with 9 bases between them. This CDR3 contains 15 residues. Per germline, CDR1 SGHAT and CDR2 FQNNGV.